The source of this T cell receptor beta chain is a study of identical twins. General study findings and limits: The more abundant beta clonotypes in cord blood had fewer insertions, and memory repertoires did not show this. Invariant populations such as MAIT and iNKT cells could partly muddle zero-insertion analyses.

Many counts were recorded for this clonotype. Its specificity is not known. A single record per CDR3 protein comes from TCRdb applying MiXCR to the 5' RACE reads. The sample records around 680,000 distinct CDR3 sequences, roughly 8% being singletons. Another study also made use of these data, one on yellow fever vaccine responses in identical twins.

The sequence derives from a woman aged 18-35 years in good health. The sample comprised PBMCs.

The CDR3 sequence is CSVEDEAGGAWSSYNEQFF. The CDR3 nucleotides are TGCAGCGTTGAAGATGAAGCGGGAGGGGCCTGGAGCTCCTACAATGAGCAGTTCTTC. The chain uses TRBV29-1 and TRBJ2-1; 10 bases fit TRBD2. The CDR3 extends over 19 amino acids. Germline CDR1 reads SQVTM; CDR2 reads ANQGSEA. The V segment lost 0 bases and the J segment 0 bases; nucleotides outside the gene matches: 11.